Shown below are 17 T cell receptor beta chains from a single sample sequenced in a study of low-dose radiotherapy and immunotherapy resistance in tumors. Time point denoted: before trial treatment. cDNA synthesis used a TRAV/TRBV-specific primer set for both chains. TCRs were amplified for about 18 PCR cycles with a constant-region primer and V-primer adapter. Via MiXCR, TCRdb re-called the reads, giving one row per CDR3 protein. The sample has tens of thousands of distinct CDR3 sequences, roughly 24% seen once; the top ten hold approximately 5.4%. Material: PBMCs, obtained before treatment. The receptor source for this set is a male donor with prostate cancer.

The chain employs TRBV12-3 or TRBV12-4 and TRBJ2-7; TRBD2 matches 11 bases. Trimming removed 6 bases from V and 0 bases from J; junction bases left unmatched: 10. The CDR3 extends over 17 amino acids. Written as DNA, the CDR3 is TGTGCCAGCAGCCGCACTAGCGGGGGTCTGAGCTCCTACGAGCAGTACTTC. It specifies CASSRTSGGLSSYEQYF.

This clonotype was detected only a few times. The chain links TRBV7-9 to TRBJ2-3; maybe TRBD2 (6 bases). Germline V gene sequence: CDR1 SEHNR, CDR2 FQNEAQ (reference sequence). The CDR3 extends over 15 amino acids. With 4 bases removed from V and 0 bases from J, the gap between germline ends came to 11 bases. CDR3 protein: CASSSLASSTDTQYF. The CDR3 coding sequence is TGTGCCAGCAGCTCTCTAGCGAGTAGCACAGATACGCAGTATTTT.

The CDR3 sequence: CASRPRWYAPGTDTQYF. CDR3 DNA: TGTGCCAGCCGACCCAGGTGGTACGCCCCCGGCACAGATACGCAGTATTTT. The chain is built from TRBV19 and TRBJ2-3; unclear D gene. Trimming cost V 9 bases and J 1 base, with 23 bases left between them. CDR1 and CDR2 (germline): LNHDA, SQIVND (reference sequence). CDR3 size: 17 residues.

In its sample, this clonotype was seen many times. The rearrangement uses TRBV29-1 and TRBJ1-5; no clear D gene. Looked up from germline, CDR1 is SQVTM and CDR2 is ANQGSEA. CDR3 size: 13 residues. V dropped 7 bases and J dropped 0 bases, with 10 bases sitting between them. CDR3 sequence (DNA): TGCAGCGCAGTGGCAGGTAGCAATCAGCCCCAGCATTTT. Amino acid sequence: CSAVAGSNQPQHF.

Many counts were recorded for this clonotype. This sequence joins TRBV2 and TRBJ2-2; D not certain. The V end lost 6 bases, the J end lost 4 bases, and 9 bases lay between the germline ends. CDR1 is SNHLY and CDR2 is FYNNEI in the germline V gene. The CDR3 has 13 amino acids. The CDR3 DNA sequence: TGTGCCAGCAGGGTTTACAGCACCGGGGAGCTGTTTTTT. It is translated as CASRVYSTGELFF.

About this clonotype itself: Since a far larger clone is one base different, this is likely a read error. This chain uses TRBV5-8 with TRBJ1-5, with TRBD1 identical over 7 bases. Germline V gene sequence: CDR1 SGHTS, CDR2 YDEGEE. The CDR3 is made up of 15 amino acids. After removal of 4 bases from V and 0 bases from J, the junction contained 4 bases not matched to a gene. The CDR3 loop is CASSQTGSSNQPQHF. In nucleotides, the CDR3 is TGTGCCAGCAGCCAGACAGGGTCTAGCAATCAGCCCCAGCATTTT.

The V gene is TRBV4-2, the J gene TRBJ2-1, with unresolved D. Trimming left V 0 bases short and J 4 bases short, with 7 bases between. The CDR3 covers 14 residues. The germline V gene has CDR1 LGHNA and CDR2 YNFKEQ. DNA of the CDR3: TGTGCCAGCAGCCAAGATGGCGGTTACAATGAGCAGTTCTTC. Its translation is CASSQDGGYNEQFF.

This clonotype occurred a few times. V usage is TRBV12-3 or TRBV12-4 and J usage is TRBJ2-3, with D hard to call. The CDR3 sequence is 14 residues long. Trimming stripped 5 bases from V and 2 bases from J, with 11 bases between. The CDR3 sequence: CASSENRNTDTQYF. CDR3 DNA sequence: TGTGCCAGCAGTGAGAACAGAAACACAGATACGCAGTATTTT.

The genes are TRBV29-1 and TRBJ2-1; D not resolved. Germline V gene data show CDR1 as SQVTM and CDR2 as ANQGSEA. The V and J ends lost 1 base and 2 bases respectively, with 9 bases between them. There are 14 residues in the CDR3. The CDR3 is CSVEVNRAYNEQFF. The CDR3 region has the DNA TGCAGCGTTGAAGTCAACCGGGCCTACAATGAGCAGTTCTTC.

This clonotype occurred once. CDR3 amino acids: CASSSPGQTGEQFF. The CDR3 nucleotides read TGTGCCAGCAGCTCACCGGGCCAAACGGGTGAGCAGTTCTTC. The J gene is TRBJ2-1, the V gene TRBV7-9; D ambiguous. CDR1 SEHNR and CDR2 FQNEAQ come from the germline V gene (reference sequence). Trimming removed 4 bases from V and 9 bases from J, with 16 bases in between. This CDR3 is 14 amino acids long.

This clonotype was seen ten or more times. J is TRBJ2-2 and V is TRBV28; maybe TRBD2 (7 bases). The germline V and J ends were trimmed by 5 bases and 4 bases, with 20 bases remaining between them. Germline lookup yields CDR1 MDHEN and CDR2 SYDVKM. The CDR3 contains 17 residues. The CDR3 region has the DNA TGTGCCAGCAGTCGCCGGGGGGCAGGGAGAGGCACCGGGGAGCTGTTTTTT. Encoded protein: CASSRRGAGRGTGELFF.

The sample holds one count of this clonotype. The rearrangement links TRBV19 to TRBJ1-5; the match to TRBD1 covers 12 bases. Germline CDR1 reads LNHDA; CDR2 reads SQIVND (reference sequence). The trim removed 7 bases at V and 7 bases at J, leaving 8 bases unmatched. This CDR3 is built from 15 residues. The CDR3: CASTLRDRGPQPQHF. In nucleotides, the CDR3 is TGTGCCAGTACCCTTAGGGACAGGGGGCCCCAGCCCCAGCATTTT.

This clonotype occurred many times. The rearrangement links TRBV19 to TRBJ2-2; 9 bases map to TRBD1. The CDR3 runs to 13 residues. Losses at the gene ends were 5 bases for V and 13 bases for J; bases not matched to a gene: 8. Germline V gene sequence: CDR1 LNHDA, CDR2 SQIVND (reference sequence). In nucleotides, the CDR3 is TGTGCCAGTAGTGCCGGGACAGGGCTAGGGCTGTTTTTT. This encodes CASSAGTGLGLFF.

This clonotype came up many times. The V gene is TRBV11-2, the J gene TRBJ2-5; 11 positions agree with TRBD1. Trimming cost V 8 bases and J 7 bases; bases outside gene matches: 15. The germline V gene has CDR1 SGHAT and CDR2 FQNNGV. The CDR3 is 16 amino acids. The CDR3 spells CASGSSDRGLFGTQYF. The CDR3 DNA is TGTGCCAGCGGATCGTCGGACAGGGGGCTCTTTGGGACCCAGTACTTC.

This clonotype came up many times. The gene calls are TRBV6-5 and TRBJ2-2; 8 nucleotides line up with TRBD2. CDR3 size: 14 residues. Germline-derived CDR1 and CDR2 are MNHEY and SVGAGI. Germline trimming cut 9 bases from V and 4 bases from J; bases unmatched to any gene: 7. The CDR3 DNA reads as TGTGCCAGTTGCGGGCTAGCGGGCACCGGGGAGCTGTTTTTT. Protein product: CASCGLAGTGELFF.

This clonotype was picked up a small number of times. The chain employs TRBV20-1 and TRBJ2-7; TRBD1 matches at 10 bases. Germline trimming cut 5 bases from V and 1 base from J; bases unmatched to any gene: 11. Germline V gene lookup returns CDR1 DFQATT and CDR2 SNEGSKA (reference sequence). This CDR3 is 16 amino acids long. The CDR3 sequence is CSAQDRGQGNSYEQYF. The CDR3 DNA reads TGCAGTGCTCAAGACAGGGGACAGGGGAATTCCTACGAGCAGTACTTC.

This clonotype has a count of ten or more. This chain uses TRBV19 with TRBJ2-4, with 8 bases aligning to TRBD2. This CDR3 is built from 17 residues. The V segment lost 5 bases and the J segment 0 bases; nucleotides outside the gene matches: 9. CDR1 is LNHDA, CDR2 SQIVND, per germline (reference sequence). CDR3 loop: CASSSEAGVLAKNIQYF. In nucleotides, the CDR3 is TGTGCCAGTAGTTCAGAAGCGGGGGTGCTAGCCAAAAACATTCAGTACTTC.